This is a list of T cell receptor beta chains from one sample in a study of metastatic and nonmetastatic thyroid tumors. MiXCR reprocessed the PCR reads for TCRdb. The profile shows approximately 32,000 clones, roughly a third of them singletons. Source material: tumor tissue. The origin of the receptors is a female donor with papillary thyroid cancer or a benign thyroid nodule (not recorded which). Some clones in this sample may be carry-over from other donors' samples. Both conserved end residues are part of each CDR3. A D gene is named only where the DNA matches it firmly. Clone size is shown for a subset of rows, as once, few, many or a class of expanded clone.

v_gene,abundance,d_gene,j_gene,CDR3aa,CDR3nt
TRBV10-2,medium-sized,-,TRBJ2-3,CASRHTDTQYF,TGCGCCAGCAGACACACAGATACGCAGTATTTT
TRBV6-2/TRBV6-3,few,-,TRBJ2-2,CASSYEAAPPGELFF,TGTGCCAGCAGTTATGAGGCGGCTCCACCGGGGGAGCTGTTTTTT
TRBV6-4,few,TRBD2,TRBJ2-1,CASSVTSVHEQFF,TGTGCCAGCAGTGTCACTAGCGTCCATGAGCAGTTCTTC
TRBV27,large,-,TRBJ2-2,CASSWTNANTGELFF,TGTGCCAGCAGTTGGACTAACGCGAACACCGGGGAGCTGTTTTTT
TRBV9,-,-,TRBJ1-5,CASSADISNQPQHF,TGTGCCAGCAGCGCGGACATTAGCAATCAGCCCCAGCATTTT
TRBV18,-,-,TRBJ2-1,CASSPWTDNEQFF,TGTGCCAGCTCACCCTGGACAGACAATGAGCAGTTCTTC
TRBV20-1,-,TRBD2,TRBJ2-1,CSARDNSLAGIEQFF,TGCAGTGCTAGAGATAATAGCCTAGCGGGAATCGAGCAGTTCTTC
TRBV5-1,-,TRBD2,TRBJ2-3,CASSLGTSGFTDTQYF,TGCGCCAGCAGCCTCGGGACTAGCGGATTCACAGATACGCAGTATTTT
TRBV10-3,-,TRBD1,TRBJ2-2,CAIKPDRVASTGELFF,TGTGCCATCAAACCTGACAGGGTGGCAAGCACCGGGGAGCTGTTTTTT
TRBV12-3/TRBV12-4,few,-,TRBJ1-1,CASPAPEPEAFF,TGTGCCAGCCCCGCCCCCGAGCCTGAAGCTTTCTTT
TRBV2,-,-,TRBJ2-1,CASSELTGREQFF,TGTGCCAGCAGTGAACTGACAGGCCGGGAGCAGTTCTTC
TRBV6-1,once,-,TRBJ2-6,CASVLGGTNVLTF,TGTGCCAGCGTCCTCGGGGGTACCAACGTCCTGACTTTC
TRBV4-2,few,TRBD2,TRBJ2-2,CASRPKTSGGNTGELFF,TGTGCCAGCAGACCCAAGACTAGCGGGGGGAACACCGGGGAGCTGTTTTTT
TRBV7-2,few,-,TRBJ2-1,CASSLATEPYNEQFF,TGTGCCAGCAGCTTAGCGACAGAGCCCTACAATGAGCAGTTCTTC
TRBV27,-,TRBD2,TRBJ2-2,CASRLAGANTGELFF,TGTGCCAGCAGACTAGCGGGAGCGAACACCGGGGAGCTGTTTTTT
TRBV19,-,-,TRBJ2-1,CASSPRTLGEQFF,TGTGCCAGTAGTCCCCGAACCCTCGGGGAGCAGTTCTTC
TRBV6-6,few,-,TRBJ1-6,CASSYRQSRINSPLHF,TGTGCCAGCAGTTATAGGCAGTCCCGGATTAATTCACCCCTCCACTTT
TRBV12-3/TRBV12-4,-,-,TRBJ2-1,CASSLLAWEQFF,TGTGCCAGCAGTTTACTAGCTTGGGAGCAGTTCTTC
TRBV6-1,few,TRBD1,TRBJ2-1,CASSPMGQGRANEQFF,TGTGCCAGCAGTCCAATGGGACAGGGAAGAGCCAATGAGCAGTTCTTC
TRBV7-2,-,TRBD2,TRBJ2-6,CASSLTSTGANVLTF,TGTGCCAGCAGCTTGACTAGCACGGGGGCCAACGTCCTGACTTTC
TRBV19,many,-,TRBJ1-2,CASRKQGVVGYTF,TGTGCCAGTAGAAAACAGGGAGTAGTCGGCTACACCTTC
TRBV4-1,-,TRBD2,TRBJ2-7,CASSHLAGSAYEQYF,TGCGCCAGCAGCCACCTAGCGGGAAGCGCCTACGAGCAGTACTTC
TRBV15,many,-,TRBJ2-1,CATSKPTYNEQFF,TGTGCCACCAGTAAACCGACCTACAATGAGCAGTTCTTC
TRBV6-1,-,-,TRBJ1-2,CASSQGTNYGYTF,TGTGCCAGCAGTCAAGGGACTAACTATGGCTACACCTTC